This T cell receptor beta chain emerged from a study of cytomegalovirus exposure and HLA in healthy donors. Findings of the study overall: The study listed 150 to 200 cytomegalovirus-associated TCR beta chains. Cytomegalovirus status was reportedly diagnosed by the classifier with high sensitivity and specificity. Rare sequences made up most TCRs, while some public TCRs were found in many donors.

In this sample, this clone turned up once. The antigen remains undetermined. Assay: immunoSEQ multiplex PCR; the TCRdb copy retains only in-frame clones and omits some. The data show around 150,000 clones, just under 90% seen once. This CDR3 spans 19 amino acids. CDR1 and CDR2 (germline): SNHLY, FYNNEI. The V and J ends lost 6 bases and 2 bases, in that order; junction bases with no gene match: 16. The origin of this receptor is a man younger than 30 in good health and CMV-seropositive. Sequenced material: PBMCs. V usage is TRBV2 and J usage is TRBJ2-7; 13 bases are a match to TRBD2. The chain's CDR3 is CASRESGRTGTSGAYEQYF. As DNA, the CDR3 is TGTGCCAGCAGGGAAAGCGGCAGAACCGGGACTAGCGGGGCCTACGAGCAGTACTTC. Variable domain in full (rest from reference TRBV2 and TRBJ2-7): EPEVTQTPSHQVTQMGQEVILRCVPISNHLYFYWYRQILGQKVEFLVSFYNNEISEKSEIFDDQFSVERPDGSNFTLKIRSTKLEDSAMYFCASRESGRTGTSGAYEQYFGPGTRLTVT.